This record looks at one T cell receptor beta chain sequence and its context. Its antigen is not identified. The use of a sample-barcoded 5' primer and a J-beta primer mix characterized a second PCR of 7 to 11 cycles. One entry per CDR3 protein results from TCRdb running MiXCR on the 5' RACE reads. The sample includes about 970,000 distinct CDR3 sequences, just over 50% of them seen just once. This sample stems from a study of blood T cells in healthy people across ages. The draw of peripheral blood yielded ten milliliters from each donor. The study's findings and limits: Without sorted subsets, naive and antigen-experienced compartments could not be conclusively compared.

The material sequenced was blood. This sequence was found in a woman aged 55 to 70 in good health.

CDR3 nucleotides: TGTGCCAGCAGCTTACAAGGGGCAAACTTCTACGAGCAGTACTTC. Amino acid sequence: CASSLQGANFYEQYF. The chain employs TRBV11-2 and TRBJ2-7; D perhaps matches TRBD1 (5 bases). V was shortened by 2 bases and J by 3 bases, with 14 bases between the two germline ends. There are 15 residues in the CDR3. Germline-derived CDR1 and CDR2 are SGHAT and FQNNGV.